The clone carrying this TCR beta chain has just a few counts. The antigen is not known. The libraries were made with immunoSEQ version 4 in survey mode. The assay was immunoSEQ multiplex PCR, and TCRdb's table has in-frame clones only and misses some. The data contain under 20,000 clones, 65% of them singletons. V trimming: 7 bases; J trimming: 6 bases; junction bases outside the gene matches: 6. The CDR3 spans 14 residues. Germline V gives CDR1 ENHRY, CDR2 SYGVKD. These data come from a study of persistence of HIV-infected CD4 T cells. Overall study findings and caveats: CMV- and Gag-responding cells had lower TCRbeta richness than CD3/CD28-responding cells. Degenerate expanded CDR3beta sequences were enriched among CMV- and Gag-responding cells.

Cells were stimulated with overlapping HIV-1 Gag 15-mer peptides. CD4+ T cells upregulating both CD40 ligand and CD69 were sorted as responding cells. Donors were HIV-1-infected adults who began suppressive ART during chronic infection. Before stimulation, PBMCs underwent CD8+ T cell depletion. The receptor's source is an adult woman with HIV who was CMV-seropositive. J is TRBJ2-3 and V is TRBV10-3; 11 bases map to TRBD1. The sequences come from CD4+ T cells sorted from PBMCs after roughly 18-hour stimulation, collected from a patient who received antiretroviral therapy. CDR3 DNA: TGTGCCATCATGTCGGACAGGGGGCGGGATACGCAGTATTTT. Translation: CAIMSDRGRDTQYF.